This record concerns one TCR beta chain sequence. These data originate in a study of T-cell reconstitution after alpha-beta-depleted transplantation in children. Preparation of the TCRbeta library was carried out with unique molecular identifiers. MiXCR, run by TCRdb on the PCR reads, gives a single entry per CDR3 protein. The data hold approximately 510,000 distinct CDR3 sequences, with roughly 18% observed a single time. After removal of 5 bases from V and 10 bases from J, the junction contained 7 bases not matched to a gene. The germline CDR1 and CDR2 sequences are SGHTA and FQGNSA. CDR3 size: 12 residues.

Here the sequenced sample was PBMCs from the stem cell graft donor, taken from the stem cell graft. The chain employs TRBV7-2 and TRBJ1-1, with 7 bases fitting TRBD1. The clonotype was recovered from a human donor who donated a stem cell graft to a child with acute lymphoblastic leukemia. CDR3 residues: CASSLPGQLAFF. In DNA form, the CDR3 reads TGTGCCAGCAGCCTACCGGGACAGCTAGCTTTCTTT.